This T cell receptor (beta chain) was captured in a study of blood T cell repertoires in COVID-19. For the study at large: PBMCs, B-cell-depleted T cells, or T cells provided the cDNA or gDNA that made up the material.

Those enrolled, adults aged about 18 to 89 years, came from 24 US areas. Germline CDR1 reads ENHRY; CDR2 reads SYGVKD. The CDR3 has 13 residues. The ends were cut back, 2 bases at V and 4 bases at J, with 8 bases in the middle. As handled by the study authors: Scientists estimated how many nucleated cells there were by amplifying reference gene primers. Here immunoSEQ multiplex PCR was the method, and the copy in TCRdb shows in-frame clones only, minus some. The V and J calls and clone size were taken over from that table, and D and trimming were inferred from the DNA. This table has just over 300,000 clones, 90% appearing once.

Sequenced material: PBMCs or T cells enriched from blood (not recorded which). The gene calls are TRBV10-3 and TRBJ1-1; weak D call: TRBD1 (5 bases). This receptor was obtained from a woman aged 18-35 years with acute COVID-19. CDR3 in DNA: TGTGCCATCAGTGAGGGCAGGGTCACTGAAGCTTTCTTT. Protein product: CAISEGRVTEAFF.